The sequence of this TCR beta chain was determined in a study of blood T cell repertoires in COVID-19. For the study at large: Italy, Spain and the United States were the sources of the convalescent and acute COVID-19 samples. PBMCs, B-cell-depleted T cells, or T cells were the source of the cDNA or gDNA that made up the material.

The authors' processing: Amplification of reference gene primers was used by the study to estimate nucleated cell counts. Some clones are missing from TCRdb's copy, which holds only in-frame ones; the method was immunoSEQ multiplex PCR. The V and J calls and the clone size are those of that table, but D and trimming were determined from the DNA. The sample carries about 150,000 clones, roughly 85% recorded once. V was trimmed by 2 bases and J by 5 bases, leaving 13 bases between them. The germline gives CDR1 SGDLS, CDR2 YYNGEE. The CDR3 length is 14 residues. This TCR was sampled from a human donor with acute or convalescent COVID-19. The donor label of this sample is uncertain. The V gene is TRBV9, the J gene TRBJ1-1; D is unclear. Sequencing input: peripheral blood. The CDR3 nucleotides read TGTGCCAGCAGCGTCGACTCGGTGAGGACTGAAGCTTTCTTT. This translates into CASSVDSVRTEAFF.